These 13 T cell receptor beta chains share one sample of origin, sequenced in a study of siplizumab effects on memory and regulatory T cells (dated by TCRdb to between 2018 and 2021). The library came from the immunoSEQ multiplex PCR assay. TCRdb limited this immuneACCESS table to in-frame rearrangements with V and J called. A share of clones is missing; checked studies link under half to unresolved V genes, and the rest is unexplained. The sample table contains about 52,000 clones; only one count was recorded for under 98% of them. In total, the top ten clones hold over 0.6% of the sample. What was sequenced was naive CD4+ T cells sorted from blood. This specimen's cell subset or site label, per the study, means: unstimulated naive T cells. These receptors were obtained from a human donor in good health.

The V gene is TRBV30, the J gene TRBJ2-1, with a tentative D call TRBD2 (6 bases). The CDR3 is 13 amino acids. V was shortened by 8 bases and J by 2 bases, with 13 bases between the two germline ends. Germline V gene data show CDR1 as GTSNPN and CDR2 as SVGIG (reference sequence). The CDR3 loop reads CAGKGLAYNEQFF. As DNA, the CDR3 is TGTGCCGGTAAGGGACTCGCCTACAATGAGCAGTTCTTC.

To note about this clone: At one end, the junction sequence differs from germline, possibly due to a read error. This rearrangement joins TRBV29-1 to TRBJ2-7; 8 bases agree with TRBD2. Germline CDR1 and CDR2: SQVTM and ANQGSEA. The CDR3 sequence is 12 residues long. In DNA, the CDR3 is TGCAGCGTCGAAGGGACTAGCTACGAGCAGTACTTC. Protein product: CSVEGTSYEQYF.

As to this clone: This sample includes further DNA sequences coding for the same CDR3. The gene calls are TRBV5-4 and TRBJ2-7; D is undetermined. Trimming removed 2 bases from V and 2 bases from J, with 11 bases in between. The CDR3 has 14 amino acids. Germline CDR1 and CDR2: SGHNT and YYREEE (reference sequence). CDR3 in amino acids: CASSLRAGPYEQYF. In nucleotides, the CDR3 is TGTGCCAGCAGCTTAAGGGCCGGACCCTACGAGCAGTACTTC.

The V gene is TRBV27, the J gene TRBJ2-5, with D perhaps assigned TRBD1 or TRBD2 (5 bases each). The CDR3 has 14 residues. Looked up from germline, CDR1 is MNHEY and CDR2 is SMNVEV (reference sequence). Trimming took 5 bases from V and 4 from J, leaving 14 bases between them. The CDR3 spells CASSPGTKRETQYF. The CDR3 nucleotides are TGTGCCAGCAGTCCCGGGACCAAGAGAGAGACCCAGTACTTC.

The genes are TRBV12-5 and TRBJ2-3; 8 bases agree with TRBD1. V lost 2 bases and J lost 2; bases outside the gene matches: 15. The length of the CDR3 is 19 residues. Looked up from germline, CDR1 is LGHNT and CDR2 is FRNRAP. The CDR3 here is CASGLRRGLQRGNTDTQYF. In DNA form, the CDR3 reads TGTGCTAGTGGTTTGCGCAGGGGGCTGCAACGGGGTAACACAGATACGCAGTATTTT.

The J gene is TRBJ2-7, the V gene TRBV6-6; TRBD2 is a possible D gene (5 bases). Trimming cost V 6 bases and J 3 bases, with 12 bases left between them. From germline, CDR1 is MNHNY and CDR2 SVGAGI (reference sequence). This CDR3 is 13 amino acids long. The CDR3 DNA is TGTGCCAGCAGCATCCATAGCGACTACGAGCAGTACTTC. Residues: CASSIHSDYEQYF.

The rearrangement joins TRBV18 to TRBJ2-7, with 10 positions matching TRBD1. V gave up 2 bases and J gave up 5 bases; unmatched junction bases: 6. The CDR3 covers 15 residues. Germline CDR1 KGHSH, CDR2 LQKENI. The CDR3 loop reads CASSPGTGVKHEQYF. The CDR3 nucleotides are TGTGCCAGCTCACCAGGGACAGGGGTCAAACACGAGCAGTACTTC.

This chain uses TRBV5-1 with TRBJ2-1; weak D call: TRBD2 (6 bases). The germline V gene encodes CDR1 SGHRS and CDR2 YFSETQ. With 4 bases removed from V and 0 bases from J, the gap between germline ends came to 14 bases. The CDR3 has 16 residues. For the CDR3, the DNA is TGCGCCAGCAGCCCACAACTAGCCAGCTCCTACAATGAGCAGTTCTTC. It specifies CASSPQLASSYNEQFF.

The chain joins TRBV18 to TRBJ2-2; D is ambiguous. Germline V gives CDR1 KGHSH, CDR2 LQKENI. Trimming shortened V by 6 bases and J by 4 bases, and 9 bases separated the two germline ends. The CDR3 covers 13 residues. CDR3 residues: CASSPDLTGELFF. DNA of the CDR3: TGTGCCAGCTCGCCGGATCTCACCGGGGAGCTGTTTTTT.

This rearrangement joins TRBV4-1 to TRBJ2-1; maybe TRBD2 (6 bases). The germline V gene encodes CDR1 MGHRA and CDR2 YSYEKL. CDR3 size: 15 residues. The V end lost 2 bases, the J end lost 5 bases, and 13 bases lay between the germline ends. DNA for the CDR3: TGCGCCAGCAGCCAATGGGGGGAAGGGAACAATGAGCAGTTCTTC. Translation: CASSQWGEGNNEQFF.

This clone is a singleton in its sample. The chain couples TRBV5-1 to TRBJ2-1, with 7 nucleotides matching TRBD1. V was clipped by 3 bases and J by 7 bases; unmatched bases: 4. Germline V lookup: CDR1 SGHRS, CDR2 YFSETQ. This CDR3 contains 13 residues. The CDR3 sequence: CASSYDRENEQFF. The CDR3 DNA follows: TGCGCCAGCAGCTACGACAGGGAAAATGAGCAGTTCTTC.

CDR3 region: CASSLEVVGVWGYTF. Here the CDR3 DNA reads TGTGCCAGCAGCTTAGAGGTTGTCGGGGTTTGGGGCTACACCTTC. This chain connects TRBV7-2 to TRBJ1-2; D is uncertain. Looked up from germline, CDR1 is SGHTA and CDR2 is FQGNSA. This CDR3 spans 15 amino acids. V was shortened by 1 base and J by 8 bases, with 17 bases between the two germline ends.

The V gene is TRBV5-1, the J gene TRBJ1-5; 7 nucleotides line up with TRBD1. V trimming: 2 bases; J trimming: 2 bases; junction bases outside the gene matches: 1. The CDR3 has 14 residues. The germline V gene has CDR1 SGHRS and CDR2 YFSETQ. This CDR3 reads CASSFGQGNQPQHF. Written as DNA, the CDR3 is TGCGCCAGCAGCTTCGGACAGGGCAATCAGCCCCAGCATTTT.